One and the same sample provided the 14 T cell receptor beta chains below, sequenced in a study of T cell responses to AZD1222 COVID-19 vaccine. TCRdb's copy holds only in-frame clones and misses some; the assay was immunoSEQ multiplex PCR. The table lists around 150,000 clones, over 75% of them singletons. The sample in question was peripheral blood, obtained 28 days after the second AZD1222 dose. The receptors were sampled from an adult who received the AZD1222 COVID-19 vaccine.

This sequence joins TRBV27 and TRBJ2-7; D is uncertain. V gave up 2 bases and J gave up 3 bases, with 17 bases separating them. There are 16 residues in the CDR3. Germline V gene sequence: CDR1 MNHEY, CDR2 SMNVEV (reference sequence). In nucleotides, the CDR3 is TGTGCCAGCAGTTTAAAACAGAGAGGACCGAACTACGAGCAGTACTTC. It yields the protein CASSLKQRGPNYEQYF.

This chain connects TRBV6-5 to TRBJ1-1; D is ambiguous. This CDR3 contains 13 residues. Trimming shortened V by 7 bases and J by 1 base, and 10 bases separated the two germline ends. Germline lookup yields CDR1 MNHEY and CDR2 SVGAGI. The CDR3 is CASKVSGNTEAFF. The CDR3 DNA follows: TGTGCCAGCAAAGTATCGGGGAACACTGAAGCTTTCTTT.

J is TRBJ2-3 and V is TRBV3-1 (or the pseudogene TRBV3-2); 7 positions match TRBD2. The CDR3 length is 16 residues. The V gene's germline CDR1 is LGHDT and CDR2 YNNKEL (reference sequence). Trimming removed 3 bases from V and 4 bases from J; junction bases left unmatched: 10. The CDR3 DNA is TGTGCCAGCAGCCACCGGGTAGCGGGTGGAGCAGATACGCAGTATTTT. Amino acids: CASSHRVAGGADTQYF.

The V and J genes are TRBV19 and TRBJ2-6, with D maybe TRBD1 (5 bases). From germline, CDR1 is LNHDA and CDR2 SQIVND (reference sequence). Trimming removed 7 bases at V and 4 bases at J, with 17 bases between. The CDR3 totals 16 residues. CDR3 in amino acids: CASTPGYVTGANVLTF. The CDR3 nucleotides read TGTGCCAGTACCCCAGGGTACGTCACCGGGGCCAACGTCCTGACTTTC.

The rearrangement uses TRBV5-1 and TRBJ2-1; D not resolved. The germline V and J ends were trimmed by 0 bases and 0 bases, with 10 bases remaining between them. CDR1 is SGHRS, CDR2 YFSETQ, per germline. The CDR3 is made up of 16 amino acids. CDR3 DNA sequence: TGCGCCAGCAGCTTGGATCCCCTAAGCTCCTACAATGAGCAGTTCTTC. Encoded protein: CASSLDPLSSYNEQFF.

This chain joins TRBV6-6 and TRBJ2-7; 7 bases are a match to TRBD1. The CDR3 has 15 amino acids. Trimming removed 2 bases from V and 3 bases from J; junction bases left unmatched: 7. In germline, CDR1 is MNHNY, CDR2 SVGAGI (reference sequence). CDR3 region: CASSYDSAGGYEQYF. In DNA form, the CDR3 reads TGTGCCAGCAGTTACGATTCGGCAGGGGGCTACGAGCAGTACTTC.

The chain couples TRBV6-5 to TRBJ2-7; the match to TRBD1 covers 7 bases. Trimming took 7 bases from V and 0 from J; bases not matched to a gene: 3. Germline V gene lookup returns CDR1 MNHEY and CDR2 SVGAGI. This CDR3 has 13 amino acids. CDR3 DNA sequence: TGTGCCAGCACGGGACAGAACTCCTACGAGCAGTACTTC. As protein: CASTGQNSYEQYF.

The chain is built from TRBV10-2 and TRBJ1-3; D remains unclear. Germline lookup yields CDR1 WSHSY and CDR2 SAAADI. The CDR3 runs 15 residues. V lost 7 bases, J lost 8 bases, and 21 bases lay in between. The CDR3 DNA reads as TGCGCCAGCACAGCCCTATTTACTCAGGAACACACCATATATTTT. Its translation: CASTALFTQEHTIYF.

The V call is TRBV25-1, the J call TRBJ1-2, with 9 bases matching TRBD1. This CDR3 is built from 13 residues. The germline gives CDR1 MGHDK, CDR2 SYGVNS. The V gene end was trimmed by 6 bases and the J gene end by 6 bases; junction bases not matched to a gene: 5. The CDR3 region is CASRTGQGHGYTF. The CDR3 nucleotides read TGTGCCAGCAGGACGGGACAGGGTCATGGCTACACCTTC.

Only one count was recorded for this clone. The chain is built from TRBV19 and TRBJ2-7; D perhaps matches TRBD1 (6 bases). The CDR3 contains 14 residues. CDR1 and CDR2 from the germline V gene are LNHDA and SQIVND (reference sequence). Deletions cut 7 bases from V and 2 bases from J, with 15 bases between. The CDR3 loop reads CASNAFGQPYEQYF. DNA for the CDR3: TGTGCCAGTAACGCCTTTGGACAGCCCTACGAGCAGTACTTC.

The chain joins TRBV7-9 to TRBJ1-2; 7 nucleotides agree with TRBD1. Germline assignment: CDR1 SEHNR and CDR2 FQNEAQ (reference sequence). V lost 5 bases and J lost 3; bases outside the gene matches: 9. This CDR3 comprises 15 residues. The CDR3 is CASSPGQVLYYGYTF. DNA for the CDR3: TGTGCCAGCAGCCCCGGACAGGTCTTGTACTATGGCTACACCTTC.

This clone was seen a single time. V gene TRBV27 combines with J gene TRBJ2-7; possibly TRBD1 for D (6 bases). The CDR3 runs to 15 residues. Between the trimmed V and J ends, which lost 7 bases and 7 bases, there was a span of 23 bases. The germline CDR1 and CDR2 sequences are MNHEY and SMNVEV (reference sequence). The CDR3 is CASTPLTGPLEEQYF. The DNA of the CDR3 is TGTGCCAGCACTCCACTCACAGGGCCATTAGAGGAGCAGTACTTC.

The chain combines TRBV27 with TRBJ2-3; D is uncertain. Trimming shortened V by 0 bases and J by 1 base, and 8 bases separated the two germline ends. Germline lookup yields CDR1 MNHEY and CDR2 SMNVEV (reference sequence). CDR3 size: 15 residues. In DNA, the CDR3 is TGTGCCAGCAGTTTATCGTCCCACGGCACAGATACGCAGTATTTT. Translated: CASSLSSHGTDTQYF.

This clone has only one observation. This chain's CDR3 is CASSAPRGPTGSPLHF. The CDR3 nucleotides are TGTGCCAGCAGCGCCCCTCGGGGACCAACAGGTTCACCCCTCCACTTT. The rearrangement links TRBV21-1 to TRBJ1-6. TRBV21-1 is annotated as a pseudogene. The CDR3 spans 16 residues.